The 11 T cell receptor beta chains below come from one sample, sequenced in a study of blood T cell repertoires in COVID-19. The data were produced by immunoSEQ multiplex PCR, yet TCRdb's version contains in-frame clones alone and is incomplete. The data show about 140,000 clones, approximately 83% seen once. The sample consisted of peripheral blood. These receptors all stem from a woman aged 55-69 years with acute or convalescent COVID-19.

The rearrangement joins TRBV27 to TRBJ2-1; TRBD2 matches 8 bases. The CDR3 runs to 16 residues. Unmatched junction bases numbered 9, after V lost 4 bases and J lost 4 bases. The germline gives CDR1 MNHEY, CDR2 SMNVEV (reference sequence). The CDR3 protein is CASSSRLAHAYNEQFF. The CDR3 nucleotides are TGTGCCAGCAGTTCTAGACTAGCGCATGCTTACAATGAGCAGTTCTTC.

This clone came up a few times. The chain uses TRBV6-2 or TRBV6-3 and TRBJ1-4, with TRBD1 matching 9 bases. The germline CDR1 and CDR2 sequences are MNHEY and SVGEGT. J was trimmed by 5 bases and V by 5 bases; bases with no gene match: 6. This CDR3 has 15 amino acids. The CDR3 DNA follows: TGTGCCAGCAGTCATCCGGGACAGGGAAATGAAAAACTGTTTTTT. Amino acids: CASSHPGQGNEKLFF.

V is TRBV7-3 and J is TRBJ2-7; 10 bases are a match to TRBD1. Germline V gives CDR1 SGHTA, CDR2 FQGTGA. There are 15 residues in the CDR3. V lost 7 bases, J lost 2 bases, and 8 bases stayed unmatched. This CDR3 reads CASKRPGTGAYEQYF. The CDR3 DNA reads as TGTGCCAGCAAACGGCCCGGGACAGGGGCCTACGAGCAGTACTTC.

The count of this clone is one. The chain couples TRBV20-1 to TRBJ2-1; TRBD1 might be the D (6 bases). In germline, CDR1 is DFQATT, CDR2 SNEGSKA (reference sequence). V was trimmed by 3 bases and J by 2 bases, leaving 11 bases between them. This CDR3 is built from 14 residues. The CDR3 DNA is TGCAGTGCTAGTATCGGACAGACCTACAATGAGCAGTTCTTC. Amino acids: CSASIGQTYNEQFF.

The chain is built from TRBV9 and TRBJ1-1; a possible D gene is TRBD1 (6 bases). This CDR3 has 18 amino acids. The V gene lost 4 bases and the J gene lost 0 bases, with 22 bases spanning the gap. The V gene's germline CDR1 is SGDLS and CDR2 YYNGEE. The CDR3 DNA reads as TGTGCCAGCAGCCCCGGGACATCAAGAGGGTTGATGAACACTGAAGCTTTCTTT. This sequence encodes CASSPGTSRGLMNTEAFF. The full variable domain, in which reference TRBV9 and TRBJ1-1 provide the parts outside the CDR3, is DSGVTQTPKHLITATGQRVTLRCSPRSGDLSVYWYQQSLDQGLQFLIQYYNGEERAKGNILERFSAQQFPDLHSELNLSSLELGDSALYFCASSPGTSRGLMNTEAFFGQGTRLTVV.

This clone was recorded only once. This chain connects TRBV7-2 to TRBJ1-1; a possible D gene is TRBD1 (6 bases). The germline V gene encodes CDR1 SGHTA and CDR2 FQGNSA. Deletions cut 1 base from V and 7 bases from J, with 16 bases between. The length of the CDR3 is 15 residues. This CDR3 reads CASSLGMGATGEAFF. CDR3 nucleotides: TGTGCCAGCAGCTTAGGGATGGGGGCAACGGGTGAAGCTTTCTTT.

The chain couples TRBV10-1 to TRBJ2-5, with 14 positions matching TRBD2. The CDR3 spans 16 residues. J was trimmed by 5 bases and V by 2 bases; bases with no gene match: 4. CDR1 is WNHNN and CDR2 is SYGVQD in the germline V gene (reference sequence). This CDR3 reads CASSERLAGGIETQYF. The CDR3 nucleotides are TGCGCCAGCAGTGAGAGACTAGCGGGAGGGATTGAGACCCAGTACTTC.

V and J are TRBV7-2 and TRBJ1-2; no clear D. This CDR3 has 13 amino acids. V was pared by 3 bases and J by 7 bases, with 12 bases between. Germline-derived CDR1 and CDR2 are SGHTA and FQGNSA. The CDR3 DNA reads TGTGCCAGCAGCTTGCCAGGCGCACGTGGCTACACCTTC. Translation gives CASSLPGARGYTF.

The chain links TRBV28 to TRBJ1-6, with TRBD1 identical over 8 bases. J gave up 9 bases and V 10 bases, and 11 bases lay outside the gene matches. The CDR3 has 14 amino acids. From germline, CDR1 is MDHEN and CDR2 SYDVKM. The CDR3 nucleotides are TGTGCCAACATTGACAGGGGAATGGGTTCACCCCTCCACTTT. Protein sequence: CANIDRGMGSPLHF.

This chain links TRBV19 with TRBJ1-5, with D uncertain. Germline CDR1 reads LNHDA; CDR2 reads SQIVND (reference sequence). This CDR3 has 12 residues. V was clipped by 4 bases and J by 10 bases, with 11 bases between them. Here the CDR3 DNA reads TGTGCCAGTAGTACCTGGACTCGCCCCCAGCATTTT. Protein sequence: CASSTWTRPQHF.

V usage is TRBV6-2 or TRBV6-3 and J usage is TRBJ1-1, with a tentative D call TRBD1 (5 bases). This CDR3 region has 15 residues. Germline V gene lookup returns CDR1 MNHEY and CDR2 SVGEGT. V was trimmed by 2 bases and J by 6 bases, leaving 16 bases between them. CDR3 sequence: CASSYKPGGLAEAFF. The CDR3 DNA follows: TGTGCCAGCAGTTACAAGCCCGGGGGTCTAGCTGAAGCTTTCTTT.